The 11 T cell receptor beta chains presented below share a single source sample, sequenced in a study of spatial heterogeneity in lung cancer. Time point reported: blood at routine non-recurrence follow-up after resection. Using its own MiXCR run on the 5' RACE reads, TCRdb lists one record per CDR3 protein. This table holds 15,000 to 20,000 distinct CDR3 sequences, about 18% found once. Sample: PBMCs, taken at follow-up. The receptor set was obtained from a male donor with early-stage non-small cell lung cancer.

This clonotype is categorized as medium-sized. The chain is built from TRBV5-5 and TRBJ1-2; 9 bases align to TRBD1. The CDR3 is 15 residues long. Germline trimming cut 0 bases from V and 4 bases from J; bases unmatched to any gene: 4. CDR1 and CDR2 (germline): SGHKS, YYEKEE (reference sequence). The chain's CDR3 is CASSLVQGAGYGYTF. The CDR3 DNA sequence: TGTGCCAGCAGCTTGGTACAGGGGGCTGGCTATGGCTACACCTTC.

The chain has TRBV7-9 and TRBJ2-7; possible D gene TRBD2, 6 bases. Germline-derived CDR1 and CDR2 are SEHNR and FQNEAQ (reference sequence). V was cut by 5 bases and J by 3 bases, with 26 bases left in between. The CDR3 contains 18 residues. DNA for the CDR3: TGTGCCAGCAGCCCGCCTGGAGGGGAAGGTGGTGTCGGCTACGAGCAGTACTTC. This sequence encodes CASSPPGGEGGVGYEQYF. The complete variable domain, with remaining parts taken from reference TRBV7-9 and TRBJ2-7, reads DTGVSQNPRHKITKRGQNVTFRCDPISEHNRLYWYRQTLGQGPEFLTYFQNEAQLEKSRLLSDRFSAERPKGSFSTLEIQRTEQGDSAMYLCASSPPGGEGGVGYEQYFGPGTRLTVT.

The V and J genes are TRBV21-1 and TRBJ1-2; the table names TRBD1, a call not compared with the DNA. TRBV21-1 is reported as a pseudogene. The CDR3 covers 14 residues. CDR3 in amino acids: CASSRSGGNDGYTF. CDR3 bases: TGTGCCAGCAGCAGATCTGGGGGAAACGATGGCTACACCTTC.

The V and J genes are TRBV11-3 and TRBJ2-5; D call uncertain. The germline V gene has CDR1 SGHNT and CDR2 YENEEA. The V end was cut by 3 bases, the J end by 5 bases, with 13 bases between. CDR3 size: 14 residues. The CDR3 sequence is CASSFSRSAETQYF. The CDR3 DNA sequence: TGTGCCAGCAGCTTCTCCAGGTCTGCCGAGACCCAGTACTTC.

The chain has TRBV6-5 and TRBJ2-3; no clear D gene. Germline V gene sequence: CDR1 MNHEY, CDR2 SVGAGI. This CDR3 has 11 amino acids. V lost 8 bases and J lost 5, with 8 bases in between. CDR3: CASGVRDTQYF. CDR3 nucleotides: TGTGCCAGCGGGGTACGAGATACGCAGTATTTT.

This clonotype occurred many times. The CDR3 nucleotides read TGCAGCGCCGGCGGGACAGGGGGCGAGATGTTAGGGACCCAGTACTTC. Translation gives CSAGGTGGEMLGTQYF. This chain connects TRBV29-1 to TRBJ2-5; 12 nucleotides align to TRBD1. J was trimmed by 7 bases and V by 7 bases; bases with no gene match: 16. Germline V gene data show CDR1 as SQVTM and CDR2 as ANQGSEA. CDR3 length equals 16 residues.

About this clonotype itself: Being one base from a much bigger clone, this may be a read error. The V and J genes are TRBV4-1 and TRBJ2-3, with 10 bases lining up with TRBD2. V trimming: 5 bases; J trimming: 2 bases; junction bases outside the gene matches: 4. Germline V CDR1 and CDR2: MGHRA, YSYEKL. CDR3 length: 15 residues. The CDR3 DNA sequence: TGCGCCAGCAGCAAACTAGCGGGGAACACAGATACGCAGTATTTT. Translation: CASSKLAGNTDTQYF.

This clonotype was seen repeatedly, ten times or more. The chain recombines TRBV2 with TRBJ2-2, with 8 bases lining up with TRBD1. Trimming at V came to 1 base and at J to 0 bases, leaving 4 bases not matched to a gene. This CDR3 comprises 17 residues. Germline V gene sequence: CDR1 SNHLY, CDR2 FYNNEI. The DNA of the CDR3 is TGTGCCAGCAGTGAAGAGGAGGACAGGGCGAACACCGGGGAGCTGTTTTTT. This translates into CASSEEEDRANTGELFF.

This clonotype is classed as medium-sized. The J gene is TRBJ2-3, the V gene TRBV20-1; D uncertain. This CDR3 region has 14 residues. The V end was cut by 0 bases, the J end by 0 bases, with 7 bases between. Germline V lookup: CDR1 DFQATT, CDR2 SNEGSKA (reference sequence). CDR3 bases: TGCAGTGCTAGAGATAAAGCTAGCACAGATACGCAGTATTTT. It encodes CSARDKASTDTQYF.

The V gene is TRBV7-3, the J gene TRBJ2-2; a possible D gene is TRBD2 (6 bases). The CDR3 length is 16 residues. From germline, CDR1 is SGHTA and CDR2 FQGTGA. V was clipped by 3 bases and J by 0 bases, with 11 bases between them. The CDR3 region has the DNA TGTGCCAGCAGCTTTGGAGGGGCGACGAACACCGGGGAGCTGTTTTTT. Protein sequence: CASSFGGATNTGELFF.

A few counts support this clonotype. The chain links TRBV20-1 to TRBJ1-2, with D hard to call. V lost 0 bases, J lost 5 bases, and 7 bases lay in between. The CDR3 totals 12 residues. Germline CDR1 and CDR2: DFQATT and SNEGSKA (reference sequence). The CDR3 DNA reads TGCAGTGCTAGAGAGGCGGATTATGGCTACACCTTC. Amino acids: CSAREADYGYTF.